These T cell receptor beta chains were read from a single sample in a study of monozygotic twins with inflammatory bowel disease. TCRdb reworked the 5' RACE reads into one entry per CDR3 protein, no DNA. The sample table sets out a few hundred thousand distinct CDR3 sequences. The sequencing sample was made of blood. The source of these receptors is a human donor with ulcerative colitis or Crohn's disease, or a healthy co-twin of an affected twin (not recorded which). Each CDR3 is given with its conserved first and last residue.

v_gene: TRBV6-1
j_gene: TRBJ1-5
CDR3aa: CASSEEHPNQPQHF

v_gene: TRBV14
j_gene: TRBJ2-7
CDR3aa: CASSQDLSSYEQYF

v_gene: TRBV4-3
j_gene: TRBJ2-3
CDR3aa: CASSQDRRGSTDTQYF

v_gene: TRBV20-1
j_gene: TRBJ2-5
CDR3aa: CSARDPHSDRDQETQYF

v_gene: TRBV7-9
j_gene: TRBJ2-1
CDR3aa: CASSLALASGGEQFF

v_gene: TRBV7-2
j_gene: TRBJ2-7
CDR3aa: CASSFRLAGGSHEQYF

v_gene: TRBV25-1
j_gene: TRBJ1-1
CDR3aa: CASRRRTGNTEAFF

v_gene: TRBV11-1
j_gene: TRBJ2-1
CDR3aa: CASSLALAREGSYNEQFF

v_gene: TRBV5-1
j_gene: TRBJ2-7
CDR3aa: CASSYSTSYEQYF

v_gene: TRBV2
j_gene: TRBJ2-2
CDR3aa: CASSSTTGGTGELFF

v_gene: TRBV18
j_gene: TRBJ1-5
CDR3aa: CASSPSVSSNQPQHF

v_gene: TRBV18
j_gene: TRBJ2-1
CDR3aa: CASSSGPSNEQFF

v_gene: TRBV7-6
j_gene: TRBJ2-2
CDR3aa: CASSFSVNSAGELFF

v_gene: TRBV7-2
j_gene: TRBJ1-4
CDR3aa: CASSSITGRGNEKLFF

v_gene: TRBV12-3/TRBV12-4
j_gene: TRBJ1-3
CDR3aa: CASSWISRVRGNTIYF

v_gene: TRBV6-1
j_gene: TRBJ2-7
CDR3aa: CASRRRTGGYEQYF

v_gene: TRBV12-3/TRBV12-4
j_gene: TRBJ1-5
CDR3aa: CASSLRVQRNQPQHF

v_gene: TRBV28
j_gene: TRBJ2-3
CDR3aa: CASSSGQGLTDTQYF

v_gene: TRBV5-1
j_gene: TRBJ2-5
CDR3aa: CASSLGWGQETQYF

v_gene: TRBV7-2
j_gene: TRBJ2-3
CDR3aa: CASRPPGQSSDTQYF

v_gene: TRBV4-3
j_gene: TRBJ2-1
CDR3aa: CASSQDPLAGGIEQFF

v_gene: TRBV5-1
j_gene: TRBJ2-5
CDR3aa: CASSPGSLAETQYF

v_gene: TRBV11-2
j_gene: TRBJ1-1
CDR3aa: CASSVNGLGQTNTEAFF

v_gene: TRBV4-3
j_gene: TRBJ1-1
CDR3aa: CASSDGTGGLTEAFF

v_gene: TRBV20-1
j_gene: TRBJ2-3
CDR3aa: CSAIRMGRYTDTQYF

v_gene: TRBV27
j_gene: TRBJ2-7
CDR3aa: CASSNPQRPGLSYEQYF

v_gene: TRBV5-4
j_gene: TRBJ1-1
CDR3aa: CASSLETGREAFF

v_gene: TRBV11-2
j_gene: TRBJ2-5
CDR3aa: CASSLKGPTSGDQETQYF

v_gene: TRBV7-2
j_gene: TRBJ1-1
CDR3aa: CASSLDKLWDTEAFF

v_gene: TRBV27
j_gene: TRBJ2-2
CDR3aa: CASSSPNAGELFF

v_gene: TRBV7-9
j_gene: TRBJ2-1
CDR3aa: CASRPGGGYNEQFF

v_gene: TRBV7-2
j_gene: TRBJ2-1
CDR3aa: CASSFPSGGSSYNEQFF

v_gene: TRBV4-1
j_gene: TRBJ2-1
CDR3aa: CASSWTSAYNEQFF

v_gene: TRBV3-1
j_gene: TRBJ1-4
CDR3aa: CASSLSQGAGEKLFF

v_gene: TRBV5-1
j_gene: TRBJ2-2
CDR3aa: CASSLQVGGELFF

v_gene: TRBV7-6
j_gene: TRBJ2-5
CDR3aa: CASTSGAGSGETQYF

v_gene: TRBV2
j_gene: TRBJ2-4
CDR3aa: CASTGGSGGGNIQYF

v_gene: TRBV6-1
j_gene: TRBJ2-1
CDR3aa: CASSGPSGAFNEQFF

v_gene: TRBV11-1
j_gene: TRBJ2-1
CDR3aa: CASSSRQGPTYNEQFF

v_gene: TRBV3-1
j_gene: TRBJ2-7
CDR3aa: CASSQGPAHYEQYF

v_gene: TRBV5-1
j_gene: TRBJ1-1
CDR3aa: CASSLIGGAYTEAFF

v_gene: TRBV7-7
j_gene: TRBJ2-1
CDR3aa: CASSLVGRFTEQFF

v_gene: TRBV5-1
j_gene: TRBJ2-7
CDR3aa: CASRSRQALSYEQYF

v_gene: TRBV12-3/TRBV12-4
j_gene: TRBJ1-4
CDR3aa: CASSSWGTGTTNEKLFF

v_gene: TRBV12-3/TRBV12-4
j_gene: TRBJ1-6
CDR3aa: CASSFNLGYNSPLHF

v_gene: TRBV9
j_gene: TRBJ1-4
CDR3aa: CASSSTPGQGLEKLFF

v_gene: TRBV20-1
j_gene: TRBJ1-5
CDR3aa: CSASYRASNQPQHF

v_gene: TRBV10-3
j_gene: TRBJ2-7
CDR3aa: CAISEPGQGGYEQYF

v_gene: TRBV6-2/TRBV6-3
j_gene: TRBJ1-5
CDR3aa: CASSRQGTSNQPQHF

v_gene: TRBV6-2/TRBV6-3
j_gene: TRBJ2-7
CDR3aa: CASSYDRERSLYEQYF

v_gene: TRBV20-1
j_gene: TRBJ1-5
CDR3aa: CSAPLGETYQPQHF

v_gene: TRBV20-1
j_gene: TRBJ1-5
CDR3aa: CSAREGGYSNQPQHF

v_gene: TRBV2
j_gene: TRBJ2-3
CDR3aa: CASSPRAAGGLTDTQYF